Sequencing of this T cell receptor beta chain was carried out in a study of a mutant IDH1 vaccine in newly diagnosed glioma. Regarding time point: baseline, week 1 (first vaccination visit). Described treatment: pre-vaccination baseline after standard-of-care therapy. Using immunoSEQ multiplex PCR, the repertoire was profiled, and TCRdb retains in-frame clones only, with some absent. The table has around 67,000 clones, around four fifths seen once. This receptor was identified in a woman under 30 with glioma. Some clones in this sample may be carry-over from other donors' samples. The sequencing used peripheral blood mononuclear cells (PBMCs), collected from a glioma patient treated with radiotherapy, temozolomide or both.

CDR3: CASSSRQGGVRETQYF. Here the CDR3 DNA reads TGCGCCAGCAGCTCTCGACAGGGAGGTGTGCGGGAGACCCAGTACTTC. The V gene is TRBV5-1, the J gene TRBJ2-5; maybe TRBD1 (7 bases). This CDR3 spans 16 amino acids. The V gene's germline CDR1 is SGHRS and CDR2 YFSETQ. The ends were cut back, 3 bases at V and 5 bases at J, with 20 bases in the middle.